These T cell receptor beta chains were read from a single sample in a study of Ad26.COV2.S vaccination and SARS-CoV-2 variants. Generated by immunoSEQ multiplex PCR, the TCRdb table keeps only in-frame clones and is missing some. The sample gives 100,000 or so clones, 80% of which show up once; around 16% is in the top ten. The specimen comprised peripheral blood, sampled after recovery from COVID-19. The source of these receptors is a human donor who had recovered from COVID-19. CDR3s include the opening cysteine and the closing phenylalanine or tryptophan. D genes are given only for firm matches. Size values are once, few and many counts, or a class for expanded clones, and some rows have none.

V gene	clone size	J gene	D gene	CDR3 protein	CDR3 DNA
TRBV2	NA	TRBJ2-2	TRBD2	CASSDWGGTGELFF	TGTGCCAGCAGTGATTGGGGGGGCACCGGGGAGCTGTTTTTT
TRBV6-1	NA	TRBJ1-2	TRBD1	CASSEAWTGGFGYTF	TGTGCCAGCAGTGAAGCCTGGACAGGGGGCTTTGGCTACACCTTC
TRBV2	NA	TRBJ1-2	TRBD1	CASSADRVRGYTF	TGTGCCAGCAGTGCGGACAGGGTGCGCGGCTACACCTTC
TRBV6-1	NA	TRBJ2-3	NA	CASSEAPPRRSSSTDTQYF	TGTGCCAGCAGTGAAGCGCCCCCCAGACGGAGTAGCTCCACAGATACGCAGTATTTT
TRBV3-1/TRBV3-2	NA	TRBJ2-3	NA	CASSPRPGGADTQYF	TGTGCCAGCAGCCCACGGCCTGGTGGGGCAGATACGCAGTATTTT
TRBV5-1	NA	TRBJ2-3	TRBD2	CASSLGTRGGTDTQYF	TGCGCCAGCAGCTTGGGGACTAGAGGAGGCACAGATACGCAGTATTTT
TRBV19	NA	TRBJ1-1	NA	CASSRGGGNTEAFF	TGTGCCAGTAGTAGAGGGGGTGGGAACACTGAAGCTTTCTTT
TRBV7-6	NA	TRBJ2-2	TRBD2	CASRRRPGGASGGVGDTGELFF	TGTGCCAGCAGACGCCGCCCTGGGGGGGCTAGCGGGGGAGTCGGGGACACCGGGGAGCTGTTTTTT
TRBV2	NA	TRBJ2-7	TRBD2	CASSESSGGGEQYF	TGTGCCAGCAGTGAATCTAGCGGGGGAGGCGAGCAGTACTTC
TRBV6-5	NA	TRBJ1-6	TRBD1	CASSSTGSQPLHF	TGTGCCAGCAGTTCGACAGGGTCCCAACCCCTCCACTTT
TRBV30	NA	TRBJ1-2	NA	CAWSARAYGYTF	TGTGCCTGGAGTGCTCGGGCCTATGGCTACACCTTC
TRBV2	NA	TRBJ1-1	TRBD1	CASIYRGRDEAFF	TGTGCCAGCATTTACAGGGGACGGGATGAAGCTTTCTTT
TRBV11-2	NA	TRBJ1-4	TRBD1	CASSLGLDRDCFF	TGTGCCAGCAGCTTAGGACTCGACAGGGATTGTTTTTTT
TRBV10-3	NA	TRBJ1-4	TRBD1	CAISRTGDGNEKLFF	TGTGCCATCAGCCGGACAGGGGATGGTAATGAAAAACTGTTTTTT
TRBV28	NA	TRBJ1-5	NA	CASSFGGRSNQPQHF	TGTGCCAGCAGTTTCGGGGGACGTAGCAATCAGCCCCAGCATTTT
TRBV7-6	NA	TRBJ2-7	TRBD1	CASSPFQGAAIGQYF	TGTGCCAGCAGTCCTTTCCAGGGGGCTGCTATTGGGCAGTACTTC
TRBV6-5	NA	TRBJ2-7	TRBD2	CASDPRLAGEQYF	TGTGCCAGCGACCCCAGACTAGCCGGCGAGCAGTACTTC
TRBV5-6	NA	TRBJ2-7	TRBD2	CASSLGRGDYEQYF	TGTGCCAGCAGCTTGGGACGGGGGGACTACGAGCAGTACTTC
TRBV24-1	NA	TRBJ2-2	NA	CATEGVNGELFF	TGTGCCACCGAGGGGGTCAACGGGGAGCTGTTTTTT
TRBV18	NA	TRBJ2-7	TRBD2	CASSPGLARGHEQYF	TGTGCCAGCTCGCCTGGACTAGCACGTGGCCACGAGCAGTACTTC
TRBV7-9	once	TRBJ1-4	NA	CASSLVGGDINEKLFF	TGTGCCAGCAGCTTAGTCGGGGGGGATATTAATGAAAAACTGTTTTTT
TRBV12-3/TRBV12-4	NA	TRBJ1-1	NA	CASSPPPDTEAFF	TGTGCCAGCAGCCCCCCCCCGGACACTGAAGCTTTCTTT
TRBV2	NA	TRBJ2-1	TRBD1	CASSEVTGGYNEQFF	TGTGCCAGCAGTGAAGTGACAGGGGGTTACAATGAGCAGTTCTTC
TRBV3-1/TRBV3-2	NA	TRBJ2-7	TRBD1	CASRDRGGHEQYF	TGTGCCAGCAGGGACAGGGGGGGCCACGAGCAGTACTTC
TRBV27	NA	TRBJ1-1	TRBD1	CASSQQGETEAFF	TGTGCCAGCAGTCAACAGGGGGAGACTGAAGCTTTCTTT
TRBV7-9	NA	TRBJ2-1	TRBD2	CASSPGLAGAGEQFF	TGTGCCAGCAGCCCAGGACTAGCCGGTGCGGGTGAGCAGTTCTTC
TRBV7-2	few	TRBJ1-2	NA	CASNGQTFYGYTF	TGTGCCAGCAACGGGCAGACATTCTATGGCTACACCTTC
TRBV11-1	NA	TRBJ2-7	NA	CASSHGYEQYF	TGTGCCAGCAGCCACGGGTACGAGCAGTACTTC
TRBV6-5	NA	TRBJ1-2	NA	CASSTGPNYGYTF	TGTGCCAGCAGTACGGGCCCTAACTATGGCTACACCTTC
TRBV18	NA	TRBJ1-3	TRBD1	CASSRDRVGSGNTIYF	TGTGCCAGCTCACGGGACAGGGTGGGCTCTGGAAACACCATATATTTT
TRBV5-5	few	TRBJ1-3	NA	CASSLESGNTIYF	TGTGCCAGCAGCTTGGAATCAGGAAACACCATATATTTT
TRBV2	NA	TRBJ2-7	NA	CASRPGAGTYEQYF	TGTGCCAGCAGGCCGGGGGCAGGGACCTACGAGCAGTACTTC
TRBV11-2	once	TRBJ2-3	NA	CASSLGTPYTDTQYF	TGTGCCAGCAGCTTAGGAACCCCTTACACAGATACGCAGTATTTT
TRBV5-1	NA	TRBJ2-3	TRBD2	CASSQVASGEDTQYF	TGCGCCAGCAGCCAGGTGGCTAGCGGGGAAGATACGCAGTATTTT
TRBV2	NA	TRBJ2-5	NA	CASSTLKGGLIETQYF	TGTGCCAGCAGTACCCTTAAGGGGGGTTTAATAGAGACCCAGTACTTC
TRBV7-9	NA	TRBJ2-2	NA	CASSSPSNTGELFF	TGTGCCAGCAGTTCACCTTCGAACACCGGGGAGCTGTTTTTT
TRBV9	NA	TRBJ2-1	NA	CASSVAGTGGFYEQFF	TGTGCCAGCAGCGTGGCCGGGACCGGGGGTTTCTATGAGCAGTTCTTC
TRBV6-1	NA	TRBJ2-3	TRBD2	CASSEGTSSTDTQYF	TGTGCCAGCAGTGAAGGGACTAGTAGCACAGATACGCAGTATTTT
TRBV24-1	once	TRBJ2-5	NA	CATSDLVQGIRETQYF	TGTGCCACCAGTGATTTGGTACAGGGAATTAGGGAGACCCAGTACTTC
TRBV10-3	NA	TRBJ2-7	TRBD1	CAISEVTGGDEQYF	TGTGCCATCAGTGAGGTGACAGGGGGGGACGAGCAGTACTTC
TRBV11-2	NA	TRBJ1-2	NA	CASSLNPYGYTF	TGTGCCAGCAGCTTAAACCCCTATGGCTACACCTTC
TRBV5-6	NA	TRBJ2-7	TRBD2	CASSSGTSGHEQYF	TGTGCCAGCAGCTCCGGGACTAGCGGCCACGAGCAGTACTTC
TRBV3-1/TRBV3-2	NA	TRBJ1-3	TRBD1	CASSQQGARDTIYF	TGTGCCAGCAGTCAACAGGGGGCGAGGGACACCATATATTTT
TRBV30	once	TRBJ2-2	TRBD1	CASTGDRGMVLFF	TGTGCCTCTACAGGCGACAGGGGGATGGTGCTGTTTTTT